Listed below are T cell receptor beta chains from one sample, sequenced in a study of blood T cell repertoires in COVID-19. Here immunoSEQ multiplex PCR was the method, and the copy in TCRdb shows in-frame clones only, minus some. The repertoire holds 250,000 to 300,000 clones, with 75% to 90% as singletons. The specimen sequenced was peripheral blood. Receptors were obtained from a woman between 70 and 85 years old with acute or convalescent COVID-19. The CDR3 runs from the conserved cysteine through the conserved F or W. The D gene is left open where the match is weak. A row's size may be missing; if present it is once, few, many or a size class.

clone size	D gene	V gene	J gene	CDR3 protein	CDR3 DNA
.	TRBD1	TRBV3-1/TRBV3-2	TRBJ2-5	CASSQVGQGGETQYF	TGTGCCAGCAGCCAGGTTGGACAGGGCGGCGAGACCCAGTACTTC
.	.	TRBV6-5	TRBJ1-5	CASGPQAQPQHF	TGTGCCAGCGGTCCCCAAGCCCAGCCCCAGCATTTT
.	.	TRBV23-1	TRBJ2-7	CASSQLGRREQYF	TGCGCCAGCAGTCAACTCGGACGGAGGGAGCAGTACTTC
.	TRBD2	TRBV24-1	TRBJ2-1	CATATSGGVREQFF	TGTGCCACCGCAACTAGCGGGGGCGTAAGGGAGCAGTTCTTC
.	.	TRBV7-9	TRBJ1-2	CASSLISNYGYTF	TGTGCCAGCAGCTTAATCAGTAACTATGGCTACACCTTC
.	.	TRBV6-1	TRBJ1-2	CASSAGPTYSANYGYTF	TGTGCCAGCAGTGCAGGTCCTACCTACTCAGCTAACTATGGCTACACCTTC
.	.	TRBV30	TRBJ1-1	CAWRINRIQAFF	TGTGCCTGGAGGATAAACAGGATCCAAGCTTTCTTT
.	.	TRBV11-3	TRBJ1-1	CASSLGRNTEAFF	TGTGCCAGCAGCTTGGGCCGAAACACTGAAGCTTTCTTT
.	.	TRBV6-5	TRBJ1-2	CASRAAGVGYTF	TGTGCCAGCAGGGCTGCAGGGGTCGGCTACACCTTC
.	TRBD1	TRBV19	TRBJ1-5	CASSRGQFNQPQHF	TGTGCCAGTAGTAGGGGACAGTTCAATCAGCCCCAGCATTTT
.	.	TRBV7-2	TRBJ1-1	CASSLGSVAEAFF	TGTGCCAGCAGCTTAGGATCGGTTGCTGAAGCTTTCTTT
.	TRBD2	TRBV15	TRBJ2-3	CATSRDKGLATDTQYF	TGTGCCACCAGCAGAGATAAGGGACTAGCGACAGATACGCAGTATTTT
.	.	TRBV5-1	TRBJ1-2	CASSPDGETRSSYGYTF	TGCGCCAGCTCACCGGACGGGGAAACAAGGTCTTCCTATGGCTACACCTTC
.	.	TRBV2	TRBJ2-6	CASSAGANVLTF	TGTGCCTCTAGCGCTGGGGCCAACGTCCTGACTTTC
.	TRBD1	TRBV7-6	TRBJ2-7	CASSSGQGSYEQYF	TGTGCCAGCAGCTCGGGACAGGGGTCCTACGAGCAGTACTTC
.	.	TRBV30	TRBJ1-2	CAWEGGGQGRGYTF	TGTGCCTGGGAGGGAGGAGGGCAAGGGAGAGGCTACACCTTC
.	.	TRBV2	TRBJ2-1	CASNPRENEQFF	TGTGCCAGCAACCCGCGGGAAAATGAGCAGTTCTTC
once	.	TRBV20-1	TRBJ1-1	CSARSRAEAFF	TGCAGTGCTAGGTCCAGGGCTGAAGCTTTCTTT
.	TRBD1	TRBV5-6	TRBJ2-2	CASSRDRGSGELFF	TGTGCCAGCAGCCGGGACAGGGGATCCGGGGAGCTGTTTTTT
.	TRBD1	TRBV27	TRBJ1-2	CASRAGGVYGYTF	TGTGCCAGCAGGGCAGGGGGAGTCTATGGCTACACCTTC
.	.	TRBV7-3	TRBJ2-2	CASSEEAGALGRELFF	TGTGCCAGCAGCGAGGAGGCAGGGGCGCTGGGCAGGGAGCTGTTTTTT
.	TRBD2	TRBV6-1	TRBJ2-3	CASSAGLAGGKSDTQYF	TGTGCCAGCAGTGCCGGACTAGCGGGGGGGAAGTCAGATACGCAGTATTTT
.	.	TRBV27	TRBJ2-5	CASSLFGDTQQETQYF	TGTGCCAGCAGTTTATTTGGGGACACACAGCAAGAGACCCAGTACTTC
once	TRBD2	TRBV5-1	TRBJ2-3	CASSFLAGSTDTQYF	TGCGCCAGCAGCTTTTTAGCGGGGAGCACAGATACGCAGTATTTT
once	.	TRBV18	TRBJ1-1	CASSPLGAKNTEAFF	TGTGCCAGCTCACCTTTGGGAGCTAAGAACACTGAAGCTTTCTTT
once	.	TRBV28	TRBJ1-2	CASSLSSGVSYGYTF	TGTGCCAGCAGTCTATCCTCCGGGGTCTCCTATGGCTACACCTTC
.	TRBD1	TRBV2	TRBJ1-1	CASSEGPQGAGTEAFF	TGTGCCAGCAGTGAAGGCCCCCAGGGGGCGGGCACTGAAGCTTTCTTT
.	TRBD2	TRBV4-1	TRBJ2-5	CASSQDPGLAGGVETQYF	TGCGCCAGCAGCCAAGACCCTGGACTAGCGGGGGGTGTAGAGACCCAGTACTTC
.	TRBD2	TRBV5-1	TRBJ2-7	CASSLTSGGYEQYF	TGCGCCAGCAGCTTGACTAGCGGGGGGTACGAGCAGTACTTC
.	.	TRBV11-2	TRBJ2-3	CASSLWQGKTDTQYF	TGTGCCAGCAGCTTATGGCAGGGAAAGACGGATACGCAGTATTTT
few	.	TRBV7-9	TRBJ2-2	CASSPRGNTGELFF	TGTGCCAGCAGCCCACGGGGGAACACCGGGGAGCTGTTTTTT
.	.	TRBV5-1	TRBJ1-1	CASSLRARTGGNTEAFF	TGCGCCAGCAGCTTACGGGCCCGGACGGGAGGGAACACTGAAGCTTTCTTT
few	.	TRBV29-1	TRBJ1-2	CSVGGLYGYTF	TGCAGCGTTGGGGGACTATATGGCTACACCTTC
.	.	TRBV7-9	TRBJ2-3	CASSPGTDTQYF	TGTGCCAGCAGCCCGGGGACAGATACGCAGTATTTT
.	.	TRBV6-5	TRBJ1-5	CASGATDSNQPQHF	TGTGCCAGCGGCGCGACAGATAGCAATCAGCCCCAGCATTTT
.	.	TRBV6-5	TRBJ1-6	CASSRQDNSPLHF	TGTGCCAGCAGTCGCCAGGATAATTCACCCCTCCACTTT
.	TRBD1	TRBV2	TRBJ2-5	CASKRGQATETQYF	TGTGCCAGCAAAAGGGGACAGGCGACGGAGACCCAGTACTTC
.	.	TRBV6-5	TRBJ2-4	CASSSSTFQGTDIQYF	TGTGCCAGCAGTTCGTCCACCTTTCAGGGGACGGACATTCAGTACTTC
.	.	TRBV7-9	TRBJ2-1	CASSLVGSTEQFF	TGTGCCAGCAGCTTAGTTGGGAGCACTGAGCAGTTCTTC
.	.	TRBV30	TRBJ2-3	CAAKPDPSGFNTQYF	TGTGCCGCAAAACCCGACCCAAGCGGATTTAATACGCAGTATTTT